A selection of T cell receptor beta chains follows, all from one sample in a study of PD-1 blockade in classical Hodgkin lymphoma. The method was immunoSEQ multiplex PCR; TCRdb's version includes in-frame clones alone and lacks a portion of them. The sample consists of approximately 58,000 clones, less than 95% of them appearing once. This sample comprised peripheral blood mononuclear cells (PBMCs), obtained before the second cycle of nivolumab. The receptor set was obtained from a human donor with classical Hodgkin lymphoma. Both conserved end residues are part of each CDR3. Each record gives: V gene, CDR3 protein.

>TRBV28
CASSTADTEAFF
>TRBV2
CARLEGREAFF
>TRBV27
CASSLSGREQYF
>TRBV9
CASSARGTPDTQYF
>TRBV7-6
CASSYNNLGTGGEQYF
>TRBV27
CASSFVGTEAFF
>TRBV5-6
CASSFGTGRGEAFF
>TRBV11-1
CASSFRQGRGEETQYF
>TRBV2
CASRFEETQYF
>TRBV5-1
CASSARDRVPNEQFF
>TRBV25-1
CASSTPGQSTNEQFF
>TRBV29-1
CSVEGGIYTDTQYF
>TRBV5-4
CASSLENAYNEQFF
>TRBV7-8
CASSLDRASYEQYF
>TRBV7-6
CASSLFYLGTLTPTYEQYF
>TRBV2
CASRITGPPINQPQHF
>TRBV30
CAWSPEGTSGETQYF
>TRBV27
CASSLTSGRAKDTQYF
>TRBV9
CATSEGLITDTQYF
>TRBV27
CASSFPQGALVEEKLFF
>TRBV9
CASSVETGGPGVELFF
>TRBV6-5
CASSSTKETQYF
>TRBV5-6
CASSPVSSTDTQYF
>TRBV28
CASSLGPLQFF
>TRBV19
CASSSPGHGQEKLFF
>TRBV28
CASSSTPRQPQHF
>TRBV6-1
CASSGTSGENTGELFF
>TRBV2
CASSEEGAYGYTF
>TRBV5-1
CASSLEQAWDEQYF
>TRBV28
CASSPTLLQDRTWHQPQHF
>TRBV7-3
CASSKTQDAYEQYF
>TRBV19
CASSTDVNEQFF
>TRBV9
CASSVSTGELFF
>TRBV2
CASSAWRGSATYTEAFF
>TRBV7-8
CASSTLGNQETQYF
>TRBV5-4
CASSLDWQSYEQYF
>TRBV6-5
CASSYRSGEQFF
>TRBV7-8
CASSPGTGENTEAFF
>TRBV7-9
CASSLSIRVAGNTIYF
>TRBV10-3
CAISEAEAGELFF
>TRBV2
CASSDSGTRVEQFF
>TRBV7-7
CASSLGMGLNYEQYF
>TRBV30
CAWSWVLGSYEQYF
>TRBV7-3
CASSSQGETQYF
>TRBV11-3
CASSLRGFTGELFF
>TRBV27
CASSFRLAGHHTQYF
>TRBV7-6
CASSLGQDGGYGYTF
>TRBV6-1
CASTESGGGQPQHF
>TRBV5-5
CASSPPGTAVTNEKLFF
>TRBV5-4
CASKVGGTDNEKLFF
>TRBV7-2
CASSFSSAGVQNEQFF
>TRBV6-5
CASSYGDRGSAFF
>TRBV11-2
CASSLGAYSYEQYF
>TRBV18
CASSPLAIDPYEQYF
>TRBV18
CASSPSGRRRELFF
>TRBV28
CASSYTGMNTEAFF
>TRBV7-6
CASSLAGDDNEQFF
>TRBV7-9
CASTWTSLGVNEQFF
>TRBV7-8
CASSFSETASYNEQFF
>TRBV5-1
CASSWAGQWELFF